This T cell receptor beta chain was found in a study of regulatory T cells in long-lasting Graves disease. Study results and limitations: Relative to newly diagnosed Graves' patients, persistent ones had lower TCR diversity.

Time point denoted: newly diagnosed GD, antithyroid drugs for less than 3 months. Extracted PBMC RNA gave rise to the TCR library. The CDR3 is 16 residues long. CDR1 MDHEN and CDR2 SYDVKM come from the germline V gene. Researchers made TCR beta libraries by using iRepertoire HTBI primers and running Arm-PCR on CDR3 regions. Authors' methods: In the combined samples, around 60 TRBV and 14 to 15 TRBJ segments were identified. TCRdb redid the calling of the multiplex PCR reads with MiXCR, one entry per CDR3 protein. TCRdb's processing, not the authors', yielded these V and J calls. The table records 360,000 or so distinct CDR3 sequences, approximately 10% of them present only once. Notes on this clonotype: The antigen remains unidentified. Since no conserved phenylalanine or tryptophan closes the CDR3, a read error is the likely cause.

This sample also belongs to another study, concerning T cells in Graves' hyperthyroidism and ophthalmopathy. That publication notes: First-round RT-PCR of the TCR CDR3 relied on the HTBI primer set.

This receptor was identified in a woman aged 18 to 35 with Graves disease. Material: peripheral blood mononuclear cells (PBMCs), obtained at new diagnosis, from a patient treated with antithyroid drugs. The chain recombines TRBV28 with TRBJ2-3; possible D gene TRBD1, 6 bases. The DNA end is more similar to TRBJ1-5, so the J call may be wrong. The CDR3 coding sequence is TGTGCCAGCAAGAAAGCGGGGGCCCAATTCACAGATACGCAGCATCTT. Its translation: CASKKAGAQFTDTQHL.